This T cell receptor beta chain was profiled in a study of CD8 T cells in Susac syndrome. RNA totalling about 0.45 to 1 ug underwent reverse transcription with random hexamers. The TCR beta CDR3 was amplified by immunoSEQ multiplex PCR across 54 Vbeta, 13 Jbeta. TCRdb recomputed calls from the immunoSEQ multiplex PCR reads with MiXCR, one row per CDR3 protein. Altogether about 85,000 distinct CDR3 sequences are present, around 94% being singletons, with the ten largest covering less than 0.3%. Germline assignment: CDR1 SGHDT and CDR2 YYEEEE. The V and J ends lost 0 bases and 0 bases, in that order; junction bases with no gene match: 7. This CDR3 has 17 amino acids. Sequencing of TCR beta covered CD8+ and CD4+ T cells obtained from blood. Negative isolation was applied to CD8+ and CD4+ T cells, and FACS enrichment was applied to TEMRA cells.

J is TRBJ2-3 and V is TRBV5-6, with 7 bases matching TRBD2. The sequenced material came from CD8+ T cells from PBMCs. This receptor was identified in a human donor in good health. The CDR3 sequence is CASSLVPAGSSTDTQYF. The CDR3 bases are TGTGCCAGCAGCTTGGTCCCAGCGGGGAGTAGCACAGATACGCAGTATTTT.